This T cell receptor (beta chain) was retrieved from a study of tumor-infiltrating lymphocytes in primary liver carcinoma. For blood RNA, unsorted whole blood served as the source, and germline DNA was extracted too. Patients showed chronic HBV infection and an absence of prior treatment. Study observations and caveats: Tumors and blood were compared for top-250-clone fraction, and tumors had the significantly higher value (p = 0.039).

From around 500 ng of total RNA, TCR beta-specific cDNA was reverse-transcribed using a constant-region primer. Library construction for TCR beta comprised three nested multiplex PCR rounds performed with slightly modified ARM-PCR. With TRBV1-TRBV30 forward primers and a C-beta reverse primer, the first two PCR rounds were run for approximately 10 cycles each. TCRdb called the multiplex PCR reads again in MiXCR, with one record for every CDR3 protein. The table shows 250,000 to 400,000 distinct CDR3 sequences, with about 60% occurring only once. As regards this clonotype: Its antigen is not identified. The junction departs from the called germline gene at one end, perhaps through a read error.

The germline CDR1 and CDR2 sequences are GTSNPN and SVGIG (reference sequence). CDR3 length equals 11 residues. The clonotype originates from a man between 35 and 55 years old with primary liver carcinoma and hepatitis B virus infection. The sequenced sample consisted of peripheral blood. The V gene is TRBV30, the J gene TRBJ2-7, with D maybe TRBD2 (6 bases). Here the CDR3 DNA reads TGTGCCGGCGGGACTCCTACCGAGCAGTATTTC. Translating it yields CAGGTPTEQYF.